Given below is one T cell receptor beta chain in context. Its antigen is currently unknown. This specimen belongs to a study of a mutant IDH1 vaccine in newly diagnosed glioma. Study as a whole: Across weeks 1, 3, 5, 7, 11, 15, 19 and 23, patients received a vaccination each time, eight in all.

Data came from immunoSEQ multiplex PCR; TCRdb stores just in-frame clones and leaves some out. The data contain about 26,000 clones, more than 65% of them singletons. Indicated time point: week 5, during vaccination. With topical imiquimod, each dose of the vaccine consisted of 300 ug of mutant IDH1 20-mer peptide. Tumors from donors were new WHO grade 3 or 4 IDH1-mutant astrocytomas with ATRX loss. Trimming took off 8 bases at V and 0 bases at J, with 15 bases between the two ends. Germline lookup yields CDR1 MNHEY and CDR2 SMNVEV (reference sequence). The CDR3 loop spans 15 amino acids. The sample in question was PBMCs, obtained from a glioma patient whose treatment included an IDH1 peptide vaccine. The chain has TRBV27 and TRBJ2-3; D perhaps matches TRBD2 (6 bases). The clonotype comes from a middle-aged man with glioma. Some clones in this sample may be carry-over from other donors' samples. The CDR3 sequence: CASARLGSSTDTQYF. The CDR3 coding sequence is TGTGCCAGCGCTCGACTAGGGTCTAGCACAGATACGCAGTATTTT.